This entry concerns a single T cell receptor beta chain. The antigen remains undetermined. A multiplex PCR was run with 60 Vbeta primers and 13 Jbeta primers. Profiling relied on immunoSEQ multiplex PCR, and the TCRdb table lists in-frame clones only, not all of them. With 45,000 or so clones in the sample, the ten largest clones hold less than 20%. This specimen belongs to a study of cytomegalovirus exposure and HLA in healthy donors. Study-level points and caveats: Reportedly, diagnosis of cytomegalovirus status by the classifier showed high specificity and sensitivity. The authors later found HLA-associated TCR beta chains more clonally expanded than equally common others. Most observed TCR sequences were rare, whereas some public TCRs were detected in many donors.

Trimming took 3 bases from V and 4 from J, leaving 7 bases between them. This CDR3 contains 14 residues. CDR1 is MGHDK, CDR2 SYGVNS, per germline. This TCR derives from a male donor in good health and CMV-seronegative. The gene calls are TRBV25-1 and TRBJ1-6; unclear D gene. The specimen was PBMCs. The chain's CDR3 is CASSDGKYNSPLHF. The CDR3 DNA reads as TGTGCCAGCAGTGATGGCAAGTATAATTCACCCCTCCACTTT.